Below are 2 T cell receptor beta chains sequenced from a single sample in a study of shared clonotypes between healthy human individuals. Measured with immunoSEQ multiplex PCR; TCRdb has only the in-frame clones, and not every one. The sample shows about 2.1 million clones, just under 95% of them seen only once. Naive CD8 cells lacked CD45RO, underwent positive selection for CCR7 and left out terminally differentiated effector memory CD45RA+ cells. Material for sequencing was naive CD8+ T cells from PBMCs. The receptors stem from a man aged 18 to 30 in good health. Some clones in this sample may be carry-over from other donors' samples.

The chain uses TRBV13 and TRBJ2-2, with D possibly being TRBD1 (5 bases). V shed 5 bases and J shed 1 base, with 11 bases lying between them. The CDR3 runs to 15 residues. Germline V gene data show CDR1 as PRHDT and CDR2 as FYEKMQ (reference sequence). The CDR3 nucleotides read TGTGCCAGCAGCGCAGCAGGGATGAACACCGGGGAGCTGTTTTTT. Translated: CASSAAGMNTGELFF. Together with reference TRBV13 and TRBJ2-2, the CDR3 gives the full variable domain: AAGVIQSPRHLIKEKRETATLKCYPIPRHDTVYWYQQGPGQDPQFLISFYEKMQSDKGSIPDRFSAQQFSDYHSELNMSSLELGDSALYFCASSAAGMNTGELFFGEGSRLTVL.

This sequence joins TRBV5-6 and TRBJ1-6; D unclear. The V gene lost 4 bases and the J gene lost 8 bases, with 13 bases spanning the gap. Germline assignment: CDR1 SGHDT and CDR2 YYEEEE. The CDR3 has 14 amino acids. The CDR3 region is CASSRGRTYSPLHF. DNA for the CDR3: TGTGCCAGCAGCCGTGGACGGACCTATTCACCCCTCCACTTT.